This TCR beta chain was identified in a study of OX40 agonist ivuxolimab in advanced cancers. Study at large: Aged about 20 to 80 with a mean of approximately 60 years, they were around 83% male. Of the patients, three showed partial responses, one with hepatocellular carcinoma and two with cutaneous melanoma.

Comments on this clone: Antigen specificity is unknown.

Sequencing used immunoSEQ multiplex PCR; TCRdb keeps in-frame clones, though not all of them. The data show approximately 76,000 clones, 86% seen once. There are 16 residues in the CDR3. The J segment lost 2 bases and the V segment lost 7 bases, leaving 11 bases of the junction unmatched. In germline, CDR1 is SGHVS, CDR2 FNYEAQ. Study-wide points: Clonal expansion from baseline to week 6 occurred in both CD4+ and CD8+ T cells.

This sample comprised CD4+ or CD8+ T cells sorted from blood, obtained in a trial of the OX40 agonist ivuxolimab. The source of this sequence is an adult with an advanced solid tumor such as melanoma, head and neck, liver or kidney cancer. The chain joins TRBV7-6 to TRBJ2-3, with 8 bases fitting TRBD1. As DNA, the CDR3 is TGTGCCAGCACCCAGGGGGCGGGTCTACTCACAGATACGCAGTATTTT. Its translation: CASTQGAGLLTDTQYF.